Below are 28 T cell receptor beta chains sequenced from a single sample in a study of response to subunit inactivated influenza vaccine. TCRdb re-analysed the RT-PCR reads in MiXCR, keeping a single row per CDR3 protein. This sample has about 620,000 distinct CDR3 sequences, with approximately 12% found just once. The specimen was PBMCs from blood, collected on the day of vaccination. These receptors originate from a man aged 50 to 60 who received an inactivated influenza vaccine.

The rearrangement joins TRBV18 to TRBJ2-1; D possibly corresponds to TRBD2 (5 bases). The CDR3 consists of 13 residues. Between the trimmed V and J ends, which lost 4 bases and 6 bases, there was a span of 10 bases. Germline CDR1 reads KGHSH; CDR2 reads LQKENI. CDR3 bases: TGTGCCAGCTCACAAACTAGTTCCAATGAGCAGTTCTTC. Its protein product is CASSQTSSNEQFF.

This clonotype was observed a few times. This chain uses TRBV6-1 with TRBJ2-7; D unclear. V lost 5 bases and J 0 bases, leaving 20 bases between the germline ends. The CDR3 length is 17 residues. Germline values: CDR1 MNHNS, CDR2 SASEGT. CDR3 sequence reads: CASSPRYIKDSSYEQYF. The CDR3 coding sequence is TGTGCCAGCAGTCCCCGGTATATCAAGGATAGCTCCTACGAGCAGTACTTC.

The rearrangement joins TRBV4-2 to TRBJ2-5, with 7 bases lining up with TRBD2. V lost 10 bases, J lost 5 bases, and 19 bases stayed unmatched. There are 16 residues in the CDR3. Germline CDR1 and CDR2: LGHNA and YNFKEQ. For the CDR3, the DNA is TGTGCCATCGGCCCCGGGGAGCGGGGCCTTCTCGAGACCCAGTACTTC. It translates to CAIGPGERGLLETQYF.

The gene calls are TRBV3-1 and TRBJ2-6, with no clear D. Germline loops: CDR1 LGHDT, CDR2 YNNKEL (reference sequence). V was pared by 5 bases and J by 0 bases, with 11 bases between. This CDR3 has 16 residues. The CDR3: CASSKAPASGANVLTF. For the CDR3, the DNA is TGTGCCAGCAGCAAGGCCCCTGCCTCTGGGGCCAACGTCCTGACTTTC.

The sample holds a few counts of this clonotype. CDR3 in DNA: TGTGCCAGCAGAACCAATATTATATCTGGGGCCAACGTCCTGACTTTC. This gives the protein CASRTNIISGANVLTF. The chain couples TRBV6-1 to TRBJ2-6; unclear D gene. The germline V and J ends were trimmed by 6 bases and 1 base, with 13 bases remaining between them. CDR3 length equals 16 residues. Looked up from germline, CDR1 is MNHNS and CDR2 is SASEGT.

This clonotype was found a few times. V gene TRBV7-8 combines with J gene TRBJ2-1; 8 bases are a match to TRBD2. This CDR3 comprises 16 residues. With V trimmed by 5 bases and J by 4 bases, 10 bases remained unmatched. CDR1 is SGHVS and CDR2 is FQNEAQ in the germline V gene. The CDR3 reads CASSRTLAGPYNEQFF. CDR3 nucleotide sequence: TGTGCCAGCAGCCGGACGCTAGCGGGCCCTTACAATGAGCAGTTCTTC.

This clonotype was seen many times. The V and J genes are TRBV7-9 and TRBJ2-5, with D perhaps matching TRBD1 (6 bases). The V and J ends lost 4 bases and 6 bases respectively, with 15 bases between them. This CDR3 is built from 14 residues. CDR1 SEHNR and CDR2 FQNEAQ come from the germline V gene (reference sequence). CDR3 coding DNA: TGTGCCAGCAGCTCCCGTATCAGGGGTCAGACCCAGTACTTC. Amino acids: CASSSRIRGQTQYF.

The genes are TRBV28 and TRBJ1-6; a weak D match, TRBD1 (6 bases). The CDR3 loop spans 16 amino acids. Germline loops: CDR1 MDHEN, CDR2 SYDVKM. The V end was cut by 6 bases, the J end by 9 bases, with 21 bases between. The CDR3: CASRSPQVLRGSPLHF. In nucleotides, the CDR3 is TGTGCCAGCAGGTCCCCGCAGGTACTCAGGGGTTCACCCCTCCACTTT.

The chain carries TRBV5-1 and TRBJ2-1, with D unclear. CDR1 and CDR2 (germline): SGHRS, YFSETQ. Trimming cost V 0 bases and J 5 bases, with 9 bases left between them. This CDR3 is 14 amino acids long. This CDR3 is CASSLGRSDNEQFF. CDR3 nucleotides: TGCGCCAGCAGCTTGGGGCGGAGCGACAATGAGCAGTTCTTC.

This clonotype was observed a handful of times. The genes are TRBV20-1 and TRBJ2-1, with 7 bases lining up with TRBD1. Losses at the gene ends were 4 bases for V and 10 bases for J; bases not matched to a gene: 13. Germline V lookup: CDR1 DFQATT, CDR2 SNEGSKA (reference sequence). The CDR3 has 14 residues. Written as DNA, the CDR3 is TGCAGTGCTAAAGGGGGCCTGGGCAGTGAAGAGCAGTTCTTC. The encoded protein is CSAKGGLGSEEQFF.

This clonotype was seen more than once but under ten times. This chain uses TRBV11-2 with TRBJ2-1; no definite D call. V was trimmed by 0 bases and J by 5 bases, leaving 8 bases between them. The V gene's germline CDR1 is SGHAT and CDR2 FQNNGV. The CDR3 has 14 amino acids. The CDR3 loop is CASSLDNRDNEQFF. Written as DNA, the CDR3 is TGTGCCAGCAGCTTAGATAACAGAGACAATGAGCAGTTCTTC. Full variable domain (missing parts from reference TRBV11-2 and TRBJ2-1): EAGVAQSPRYKIIEKRQSVAFWCNPISGHATLYWYQQILGQGPKLLIQFQNNGVVDDSQLPKDRFSAERLKGVDSTLKIQPAKLEDSAVYLCASSLDNRDNEQFFGPGTRLTVL.

This clonotype has at least ten counts. The J gene is TRBJ2-3, the V gene TRBV10-3, with no clear D. Per germline, CDR1 ENHRY and CDR2 SYGVKD. CDR3 length: 14 residues. Trimming left V 4 bases short and J 0 bases short, with 8 bases between. The CDR3 sequence: CAISARPSTDTQYF. The CDR3 coding sequence is TGTGCCATCAGTGCACGGCCGAGCACAGATACGCAGTATTTT.

This clonotype was found a few times. The chain uses TRBV6-2 or TRBV6-3 and TRBJ2-7; TRBD1 aligns across 7 bases. Looked up from germline, CDR1 is MNHEY and CDR2 is SVGEGT. J gave up 2 bases and V 6 bases, and 7 bases lay outside the gene matches. The CDR3 runs to 14 residues. In nucleotides, the CDR3 is TGTGCCAGCAGGGGACAGACCATTACCTACGAGCAGTACTTC. Translation: CASRGQTITYEQYF.

A few counts support this clonotype. The gene calls are TRBV30 and TRBJ1-2, with a tentative D call TRBD1 (6 bases). Germline V gene lookup returns CDR1 GTSNPN and CDR2 SVGIG (reference sequence). CDR3 length: 16 amino acids. The germline V and J ends were trimmed by 1 base and 9 bases, with 24 bases remaining between them. CDR3 bases: TGTGCCTGGAGTGGCCGGGACATCGGCTCTTCTAGGAGCTACACCTTC. It specifies CAWSGRDIGSSRSYTF.

The V gene is TRBV28, the J gene TRBJ2-7; D perhaps matches TRBD1 (5 bases). Germline CDR1 and CDR2: MDHEN and SYDVKM. This CDR3 region has 14 residues. Trimming left V 7 bases short and J 0 bases short, with 13 bases between. The CDR3, as DNA: TGTGCCAGCACCCGGACACCCACCTCCTACGAGCAGTACTTC. This codes for CASTRTPTSYEQYF. Full variable domain (missing parts from reference TRBV28 and TRBJ2-7): DVKVTQSSRYLVKRTGEKVFLECVQDMDHENMFWYRQDPGLGLRLIYFSYDVKMKEKGDIPEGYSVSREKKERFSLILESASTNQTSMYLCASTRTPTSYEQYFGPGTRLTVT.

This clonotype has just a few counts. This chain links TRBV7-3 with TRBJ2-1; TRBD2 aligns across 7 bases. The CDR3 has 17 amino acids. From germline, CDR1 is SGHTA and CDR2 FQGTGA. V shed 5 bases and J 0 bases; nucleotides not matched to a gene: 10. The CDR3 here is CASSIRLAPSSYNEQFF. Here the CDR3 DNA reads TGTGCCAGCAGCATCAGACTAGCCCCGAGCTCCTACAATGAGCAGTTCTTC.

This clonotype was seen repeatedly, ten times or more. The V and J genes are TRBV12-3 or TRBV12-4 and TRBJ2-3; D perhaps matches TRBD1 (5 bases). Trimming stripped 6 bases from V and 1 base from J, with 14 bases between. CDR3 length: 15 residues. CDR3 loop: CASSPGQGGTDTQYF. The CDR3, as DNA: TGTGCCAGCAGCCCCGGACAAGGGGGCACAGATACGCAGTATTTT.

This rearrangement joins TRBV20-1 to TRBJ1-4; D is ambiguous. The CDR3 is 15 residues long. The V end was cut by 6 bases, the J end by 3 bases, with 17 bases between. In germline, CDR1 is DFQATT, CDR2 SNEGSKA (reference sequence). Here the CDR3 reads CSAQSPGWSNEKLFF. CDR3 DNA sequence: TGCAGTGCCCAAAGCCCCGGCTGGTCTAATGAAAAACTGTTTTTT.

The chain employs TRBV12-3 or TRBV12-4 and TRBJ2-5, with 7 bases aligning to TRBD2. This CDR3 has 13 amino acids. V trimming: 3 bases; J trimming: 5 bases; junction bases outside the gene matches: 3. The CDR3 bases are TGTGCCAGCAGTTTGAAGCGGGGTGAGACCCAGTACTTC. It translates to CASSLKRGETQYF.

This clonotype was seen a few times. The V and J genes are TRBV3-1 and TRBJ1-4; D is unresolved. This CDR3 is built from 15 residues. Per germline, CDR1 LGHDT and CDR2 YNNKEL (reference sequence). V was trimmed by 5 bases and J by 3 bases, leaving 13 bases between them. CDR3 DNA sequence: TGTGCCAGCAGCTCCCAAGGAGGGCCTAATGAAAAACTGTTTTTT. Amino acid sequence: CASSSQGGPNEKLFF.

This clonotype showed up many times. V and J are TRBV7-2 and TRBJ2-3; 8 nucleotides align to TRBD2. J lost 7 bases, V lost 4 bases, and 7 bases had no gene match. The germline CDR1 and CDR2 sequences are SGHTA and FQGNSA. This CDR3 is built from 14 residues. CDR3 loop: CASSSSGLANTQYF. In DNA, the CDR3 is TGTGCCAGCAGCTCGTCCGGACTAGCCAATACGCAGTATTTT.

This clonotype came up a few times. This chain links TRBV5-1 with TRBJ2-1; D is perhaps TRBD2 (6 bases). The CDR3 contains 18 residues. V was cut by 0 bases and J by 0 bases, with 16 bases left in between. CDR1 and CDR2 from the germline V gene are SGHRS and YFSETQ. CDR3 in amino acids: CASSLEGNGLLSYNEQFF. The CDR3 nucleotides read TGCGCCAGCAGCTTGGAGGGTAATGGACTACTCTCCTACAATGAGCAGTTCTTC.

The chain uses TRBV12-3 or TRBV12-4 and TRBJ2-1; no definite D call. The CDR3 length is 11 residues. V dropped 6 bases and J dropped 9 bases, with 9 bases sitting between them. The CDR3 bases are TGTGCCAGCAGGCTCTCTTTTGAGCAGTTCTTC. It is translated as CASRLSFEQFF.

This sequence joins TRBV20-1 and TRBJ2-7; D unresolved. There are 14 residues in the CDR3. Germline-derived CDR1 and CDR2 are DFQATT and SNEGSKA (reference sequence). Trimming took off 3 bases at V and 2 bases at J, with 14 bases between the two ends. CDR3 DNA: TGCAGTGCTAGCAGGCAGATTAAACCCTACGAGCAGTACTTC. Protein: CSASRQIKPYEQYF.

In this sample, this clonotype turned up many times. This chain joins TRBV12-3 or TRBV12-4 and TRBJ2-1, with 9 bases aligning to TRBD2. The CDR3 runs to 17 residues. Trimming took 5 bases from V and 4 from J; bases not matched to a gene: 12. The CDR3 coding sequence is TGTGCCAGCAGTATACGGGCTAGCGGGGTTTTGTACAATGAGCAGTTCTTC. This gives the protein CASSIRASGVLYNEQFF.

The V gene is TRBV28, the J gene TRBJ2-7; D may be TRBD1 (6 bases). The CDR3 totals 16 residues. V was clipped by 2 bases and J by 2 bases, with 16 bases between them. Germline CDR1 is MDHEN and CDR2 is SYDVKM. The CDR3 coding sequence is TGTGCCAGCAGTTTAGGTACAGGGCCTACCCCCTACGAGCAGTACTTC. This encodes CASSLGTGPTPYEQYF. The variable domain in full, completed from reference TRBV28 and TRBJ2-7, reads DVKVTQSSRYLVKRTGEKVFLECVQDMDHENMFWYRQDPGLGLRLIYFSYDVKMKEKGDIPEGYSVSREKKERFSLILESASTNQTSMYLCASSLGTGPTPYEQYFGPGTRLTVT.

The chain has TRBV7-8 and TRBJ2-2, with 9 bases matching TRBD1. This CDR3 comprises 15 residues. J was trimmed by 6 bases and V by 5 bases; bases with no gene match: 7. Per germline, CDR1 SGHVS and CDR2 FQNEAQ. DNA for the CDR3: TGTGCCAGCAGCGAATCCGGGACAGGGTCCGGGGAGCTGTTTTTT. Translation gives CASSESGTGSGELFF.

The chain is built from TRBV4-1 and TRBJ2-5; 8 bases are shared with TRBD2. The CDR3 consists of 17 residues. Germline CDR1 MGHRA, CDR2 YSYEKL. V gave up 1 base and J gave up 2 bases; unmatched junction bases: 9. The CDR3 loop is CASSQGRWRGVQETQYF. As DNA, the CDR3 is TGCGCCAGCAGCCAAGGGAGGTGGCGGGGGGTACAAGAGACCCAGTACTTC.